A selection of T cell receptor beta chains follows, all from one sample in a study of STAT3 mutations in large granular lymphocyte leukemia. TCRdb keeps only in-frame clones here, not all; method: immunoSEQ multiplex PCR. The table has more than 1,100 clones, roughly 54% seen once; the top ten hold under 45%. Sequencing input: peripheral blood mononuclear cells. These receptors all stem from a man aged 60 to 75 with T-cell large granular lymphocyte leukemia. Some clones in this sample may be carry-over from other donors' samples. The CDR3 runs from the conserved cysteine through the conserved F or W. D genes are given only for firm matches. Expanded clones get a size class; other rows say once, few or many, or leave the size out.

J,D,V,size,CDR3,DNA
TRBJ1-4,-,TRBV30,few,CAWSWTDEKLFF,TGTGCCTGGAGTTGGACTGATGAAAAACTGTTTTTT
TRBJ2-3,TRBD2,TRBV30,-,CAWSSGTSTDTQYF,TGTGCCTGGTCTAGCGGAACTAGCACAGATACGCAGTATTTT
TRBJ1-4,-,TRBV5-6,-,CASSLNTGWNEKLFF,TGTGCCAGCAGCTTGAACACAGGGTGGAATGAAAAACTGTTTTTT
TRBJ2-7,TRBD1,TRBV7-9,-,CASSLTGVGEQYF,TGTGCCAGCAGCTTGACAGGGGTGGGTGAGCAGTACTTC
TRBJ2-1,-,TRBV7-9,-,CATGSYSYNEQFF,TGTGCCACAGGTAGCTACTCCTACAATGAGCAGTTCTTC
TRBJ1-2,-,TRBV5-6,-,CASSASAPKANYGYTF,TGTGCCAGCAGCGCATCCGCCCCGAAAGCTAACTATGGCTACACCTTC
TRBJ2-7,-,TRBV5-6,-,CASSFGGEQYF,TGTGCCAGCAGCTTTGGTGGCGAGCAGTACTTC
TRBJ1-3,-,TRBV30,once,CAWNNRNIGNTIYF,TGTGCCTGGAATAACAGGAACATTGGAAACACCATATATTTT
TRBJ2-1,-,TRBV10-3,large,CAISDFDYQNNEQFF,TGTGCCATCAGTGACTTCGACTACCAGAACAATGAGCAGTTCTTC
TRBJ2-7,-,TRBV5-1,-,CASSLAPPLDYEQYF,TGCGCCAGCAGCTTGGCCCCACCATTAGACTACGAGCAGTACTTC
TRBJ2-7,-,TRBV7-9,-,CASRRASAYEQYF,TGTGCCAGCAGACGGGCCTCAGCCTACGAGCAGTACTTC
TRBJ1-2,-,TRBV29-1,few,CSVESYGYTF,TGCAGCGTTGAAAGTTATGGCTACACCTTC
TRBJ2-5,TRBD1,TRBV6-1,few,CASRPGTGKETQYF,TGTGCCAGCAGGCCCGGGACAGGGAAAGAGACCCAGTACTTC
TRBJ2-2,-,TRBV5-1,-,CASRGGGIDTGELFF,TGCGCCAGCCGGGGAGGGGGCATCGACACCGGGGAGCTGTTTTTT
TRBJ1-3,-,TRBV10-3,few,CAIRQPSGNTIYF,TGTGCCATCAGACAGCCCTCGGGAAACACCATATATTTT
TRBJ2-1,TRBD2,TRBV13,-,CASSRRNGGDEQFF,TGTGCCAGCAGCCGACGAAACGGGGGGGATGAGCAGTTCTTC
TRBJ1-1,-,TRBV29-1,-,CSGQFSITEAFF,TGCAGCGGCCAATTCAGTATTACTGAAGCTTTCTTT
TRBJ2-1,TRBD2,TRBV27,-,CASSLAIAGGPGNEQFF,TGTGCCAGCAGTTTGGCGATAGCGGGAGGGCCGGGGAATGAGCAGTTCTTC
TRBJ1-1,-,TRBV6-6,-,CASRPRETEAFF,TGTGCCAGCAGACCGCGGGAGACTGAAGCTTTCTTT
TRBJ1-4,TRBD1,TRBV5-4,few,CASTLDRVSEKLFF,TGTGCCAGCACCCTGGACAGGGTTAGTGAAAAACTGTTTTTT
TRBJ1-1,-,TRBV30,few,CAWRVSMNTEAFF,TGTGCCTGGAGGGTTAGTATGAACACTGAAGCTTTCTTT
TRBJ2-1,-,TRBV25-1,-,CASSERGGRASYEQFF,TGTGCCAGCAGTGAAAGGGGGGGGCGGGCGAGCTATGAGCAGTTCTTC
TRBJ2-7,-,TRBV27,-,CASSLSPPYEQYF,TGTGCCAGCAGTTTATCCCCCCCCTACGAGCAGTACTTC
TRBJ2-1,-,TRBV15,-,CAGGNRNEQFF,TGTGCCGGGGGTAATAGGAATGAGCAGTTCTTC
TRBJ2-7,-,TRBV5-4,few,CASSQDPDGAYEQYF,TGTGCCAGCAGCCAGGACCCGGACGGGGCCTACGAGCAGTACTTC
TRBJ2-7,-,TRBV20-1,-,CSARQGYEQYF,TGCAGTGCTAGGCAGGGCTACGAGCAGTACTTC
TRBJ2-1,-,TRBV11-3,hyperexpanded,CASSLGPWTPYNEQFF,TGTGCCAGCAGCTTAGGGCCTTGGACTCCCTACAATGAGCAGTTCTTC
TRBJ1-1,TRBD1,TRBV6-5,few,CASSYLEGARTEAFF,TGTGCCAGCAGTTACTTGGAGGGGGCGCGGACTGAAGCTTTCTTT
TRBJ2-5,-,TRBV7-9,-,CASSSGAPRKETQYF,TGTGCCAGCAGTTCAGGGGCCCCTCGGAAAGAGACCCAGTACTTC
TRBJ1-1,-,TRBV4-3,few,CASSQFPNTEAFF,TGCGCCAGCAGCCAATTCCCCAACACTGAAGCTTTCTTT
TRBJ1-3,-,TRBV7-9,-,CASSLSDSGNTIYF,TGTGCCAGCAGCTTATCAGACTCTGGAAACACCATATATTTT
TRBJ1-5,-,TRBV29-1,few,CSVAGSGNQPQHF,TGCAGCGTTGCTGGGTCCGGCAATCAGCCCCAGCATTTT
TRBJ1-2,-,TRBV27,-,CASSLAPTGNYGYTF,TGTGCCAGCAGTTTGGCCCCAACAGGGAACTATGGCTACACCTTC
TRBJ2-7,-,TRBV5-1,-,CASSLERLGQEQQYF,TGCGCCAGCAGCTTGGAGCGGTTGGGCCAAGAACAGCAGTACTTC
TRBJ1-1,TRBD1,TRBV29-1,-,CSVEYRGRTEAFF,TGCAGCGTTGAATACAGGGGAAGGACTGAAGCTTTCTTT
TRBJ2-1,TRBD1,TRBV4-1,-,CASSQPGTGSYNEQFF,TGCGCCAGCAGCCAACCCGGGACAGGGTCCTACAATGAGCAGTTCTTC
TRBJ1-5,TRBD1,TRBV7-9,-,CASSLTEAGGQPQHF,TGTGCCAGCAGCTTGACTGAGGCAGGGGGTCAGCCCCAGCATTTT
TRBJ2-1,TRBD2,TRBV5-4,-,CASSLSSGTSGIIYNEQFF,TGTGCCAGCAGCTTAAGCAGTGGGACTAGCGGGATTATCTACAATGAGCAGTTCTTC
TRBJ2-1,TRBD2,TRBV29-1,-,CSVEVAGGLHNEQFF,TGCAGCGTTGAAGTAGCGGGAGGACTCCACAATGAGCAGTTCTTC
TRBJ2-7,TRBD2,TRBV27,-,CASREGTSRRYEQYF,TGTGCCAGCAGAGAAGGGACTAGCCGCCGGTACGAGCAGTACTTC
TRBJ2-1,-,TRBV11-2,-,CASSLGPLFGQFF,TGTGCCAGCAGCTTAGGTCCGTTGTTTGGGCAGTTCTTC
TRBJ2-7,TRBD2,TRBV29-1,-,CSVEASGPYEQYF,TGCAGCGTTGAGGCTAGCGGCCCCTACGAGCAGTACTTC
TRBJ1-3,-,TRBV30,-,CAWHKRGTNSGNTIYF,TGTGCCTGGCATAAGAGGGGAACGAACTCTGGAAACACCATATATTTT